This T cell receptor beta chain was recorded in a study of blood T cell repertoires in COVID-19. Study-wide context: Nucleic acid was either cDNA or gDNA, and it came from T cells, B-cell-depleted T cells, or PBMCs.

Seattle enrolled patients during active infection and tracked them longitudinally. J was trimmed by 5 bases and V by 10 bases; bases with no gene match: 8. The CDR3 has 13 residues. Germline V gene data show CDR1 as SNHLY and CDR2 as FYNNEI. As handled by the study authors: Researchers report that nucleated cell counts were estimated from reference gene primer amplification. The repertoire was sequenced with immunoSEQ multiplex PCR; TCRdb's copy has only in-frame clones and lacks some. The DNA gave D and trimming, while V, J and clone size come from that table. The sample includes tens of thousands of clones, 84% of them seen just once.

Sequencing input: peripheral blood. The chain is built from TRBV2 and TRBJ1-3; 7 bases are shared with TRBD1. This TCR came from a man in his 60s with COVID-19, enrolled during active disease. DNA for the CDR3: TGTGCCACCGCGGGACAGCTAAGAAACACCATATATTTT. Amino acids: CATAGQLRNTIYF.